One sample yielded the 10 T cell receptor beta chains listed below, sequenced in a study of breast tumors, draining lymph nodes, adjacent tissues. Samples came from axillary lymph nodes draining the breast cancer. TCRdb independently ran MiXCR on the multiplex PCR reads; one entry per CDR3 protein. The sample holds 90,000 to 120,000 distinct CDR3 sequences, roughly 20% seen once. The specimen sequenced was axillary lymph node tissue. The origin of the receptors is a female donor with breast cancer. Some clones in this sample may be carry-over from other donors' samples.

The sample holds many counts of this clonotype. The genes are TRBV6-1 and TRBJ2-7; no clear D. V was shortened by 2 bases and J by 6 bases, with 11 bases between the two germline ends. CDR1 and CDR2 (germline): MNHNS, SASEGT. There are 13 residues in the CDR3. The CDR3 bases are TGTGCCAGCAGTGAACTCGGGCTTTTCGAGCAGTACTTC. This codes for CASSELGLFEQYF.

The chain is built from TRBV19 and TRBJ2-6, with a tentative D call TRBD2 (6 bases). Looked up from germline, CDR1 is LNHDA and CDR2 is SQIVND (reference sequence). The CDR3 loop spans 17 amino acids. Trimming left V 1 base short and J 0 bases short, with 10 bases between. The CDR3 coding sequence is TGTGCCAGTAGTATAGTAGGAGGGTCCTCTGGGGCCAACGTCCTGACTTTC. Translating gives CASSIVGGSSGANVLTF.

This clonotype was counted ten times or more. V usage is TRBV20-1 and J usage is TRBJ1-5; D is unresolved. Germline CDR1 is DFQATT and CDR2 is SNEGSKA (reference sequence). The CDR3 has 15 residues. V lost 6 bases and J lost 2, with 17 bases in between. In DNA, the CDR3 is TGCAGTGCCACGGTCCCCCAAGGAGGCAATCAGCCCCAGCATTTT. Its translation is CSATVPQGGNQPQHF.

Points on this clonotype: A much bigger clone sits one base away, suggesting this may be a read error. The chain links TRBV28 to TRBJ1-6; 7 nucleotides match TRBD1. This CDR3 has 15 amino acids. Germline V lookup: CDR1 MDHEN, CDR2 SYDVKM. The junction had 8 bases not matched to a gene; V was cut back by 6 bases and J by 6 bases. The CDR3 spells CASRSRGDPNSPLHF. The DNA for the CDR3 is TGTGCCAGCAGAAGCAGGGGGGACCCTAATTCACCCCTCCACTTT.

This clonotype was seen ten or more times. V and J are TRBV7-9 and TRBJ2-5; perhaps TRBD1 as D (6 bases). Germline CDR1 reads SEHNR; CDR2 reads FQNEAQ (reference sequence). V was cut by 1 base and J by 4 bases, with 10 bases left in between. The CDR3 loop spans 14 amino acids. The CDR3 here is CASSLEQGRETQYF. CDR3 DNA: TGTGCCAGCAGCTTAGAGCAGGGGCGAGAGACCCAGTACTTC. The complete variable domain, with remaining parts taken from reference TRBV7-9 and TRBJ2-5, reads DTGVSQNPRHKITKRGQNVTFRCDPISEHNRLYWYRQTLGQGPEFLTYFQNEAQLEKSRLLSDRFSAERPKGSFSTLEIQRTEQGDSAMYLCASSLEQGRETQYFGPGTRLLVL.

This clonotype showed up many times. V and J are TRBV5-6 and TRBJ2-3; a weak D match, TRBD1 (6 bases). V was pared by 5 bases and J by 6 bases, with 19 bases between. The CDR3 spans 15 residues. Germline lookup yields CDR1 SGHDT and CDR2 YYEEEE. The CDR3 nucleotides read TGTGCCAGCAGTAAAGGACAGAATAGGGAGGATACGCAGTATTTT. This sequence encodes CASSKGQNREDTQYF.

This clonotype was detected ten times or more. The CDR3: CSARLASGSIYEQYF. CDR3 nucleotides: TGCAGTGCTAGACTGGCTAGCGGGAGCATCTACGAGCAGTACTTC. The chain couples TRBV20-1 to TRBJ2-7, with TRBD2 matching 10 bases. V trimming: 2 bases; J trimming: 3 bases; junction bases outside the gene matches: 7. Germline lookup yields CDR1 DFQATT and CDR2 SNEGSKA (reference sequence). CDR3 length: 15 residues.

As concerns this clonotype: Since a much larger clone is just one base distant, this may be a read error. V and J are TRBV2 and TRBJ1-5; possible D gene TRBD1, 5 bases. This CDR3 has 14 amino acids. Germline assignment: CDR1 SNHLY and CDR2 FYNNEI. CDR3 region: CACSDGEGSQPQHF. The CDR3 DNA reads TGTGCCTGCAGTGACGGGGAGGGGAGTCAGCCCCAGCATTTT.

This clonotype has a count of ten or more. This chain uses TRBV19 with TRBJ1-6; no reliable D call. V lost 1 base and J 7 bases, leaving 14 bases between the germline ends. The CDR3 is made up of 16 amino acids. Germline V gene data show CDR1 as LNHDA and CDR2 as SQIVND (reference sequence). The CDR3 DNA reads TGTGCCAGTAGTATAGTGACCGGAGGGAAAAATTCACCCCTCCACTTT. It translates to CASSIVTGGKNSPLHF.

At least ten counts were recorded for this clonotype. The genes are TRBV7-8 and TRBJ2-7; possible D gene TRBD1, 5 bases. Trimming took 2 bases from V and 2 from J, leaving 10 bases between them. Germline V gives CDR1 SGHVS, CDR2 FQNEAQ. The length of the CDR3 is 14 residues. This chain's CDR3 is CASSLNPGPYEQYF. The CDR3 DNA is TGTGCCAGCAGCTTAAATCCAGGGCCCTACGAGCAGTACTTC.